These 12 T cell receptor beta chains were sequenced from one sample in a study of blood T cell repertoires in COVID-19. The protocol was immunoSEQ multiplex PCR, while the TCRdb copy is restricted to in-frame clones and leaves out a portion. The data hold 150,000 to 200,000 clones, with around 92% observed a single time. The sequenced sample was peripheral blood. The receptors here all came from a man in his sixties with acute or convalescent COVID-19.

V is TRBV6-5 and J is TRBJ1-1, with 9 positions matching TRBD1. The V gene's germline CDR1 is MNHEY and CDR2 SVGAGI. The CDR3 consists of 15 residues. Germline trimming cut 6 bases from V and 5 bases from J; bases unmatched to any gene: 10. The DNA for the CDR3 is TGTGCCAGCAGGAGAACCGGGACAGGGAGGACTGAAGCTTTCTTT. Its translation is CASRRTGTGRTEAFF.

This chain's CDR3 is CAWSLRNTIYF. DNA of the CDR3: TGTGCCTGGAGTCTGAGGAACACCATATATTTT. The chain combines TRBV30 with TRBJ1-3; no reliable D call. The V end lost 2 bases, the J end lost 7 bases, and 6 bases lay between the germline ends. The CDR3 has 11 residues. The V gene's germline CDR1 is GTSNPN and CDR2 SVGIG (reference sequence).

This sequence joins TRBV7-9 and TRBJ2-2; the D is unclear. CDR3 length equals 16 residues. The germline V and J ends were trimmed by 4 bases and 1 base, with 13 bases remaining between them. Looked up from germline, CDR1 is SEHNR and CDR2 is FQNEAQ (reference sequence). In DNA form, the CDR3 reads TGTGCCAGCAGCTATTCCTTGGGCCAGAACACCGGGGAGCTGTTTTTT. This encodes CASSYSLGQNTGELFF.

The V call is TRBV9, the J call TRBJ1-3, with D uncertain. Germline-derived CDR1 and CDR2 are SGDLS and YYNGEE. CDR3 size: 17 residues. V lost 0 bases and J lost 0, with 13 bases in between. The CDR3 nucleotides read TGTGCCAGCAGCGTAGAGCTGAACAGACGCTCTGGAAACACCATATATTTT. It yields the protein CASSVELNRRSGNTIYF.

The genes are TRBV11-2 and TRBJ1-2, with no clear D. The CDR3 sequence is 13 residues long. Trimming shortened V by 1 base and J by 7 bases, and 10 bases separated the two germline ends. Germline-derived CDR1 and CDR2 are SGHAT and FQNNGV. The CDR3 loop reads CASSLAEGIGYTF. The DNA of the CDR3 is TGTGCCAGCAGCTTAGCGGAGGGAATTGGCTACACCTTC.

The chain employs TRBV14 and TRBJ1-2, with a possible D match to TRBD1 (5 bases). The V gene's germline CDR1 is SGHDN and CDR2 FVKESK. The CDR3 runs to 15 residues. Trimming stripped 2 bases from V and 8 bases from J, with 18 bases between. The CDR3 protein is CASSQPGGPGGGYTF. The CDR3 bases are TGTGCCAGCAGCCAACCGGGGGGACCCGGAGGAGGCTACACCTTC.

V usage is TRBV6-5 and J usage is TRBJ1-2, with TRBD1 identical over 8 bases. Germline CDR1 MNHEY, CDR2 SVGAGI. V lost 2 bases and J lost 1; bases outside the gene matches: 3. The CDR3 is 15 residues long. The chain's CDR3 is CASSYSGQGNYGYTF. The CDR3 DNA is TGTGCCAGCAGTTACAGTGGACAGGGTAACTATGGCTACACCTTC.

The DNA of the CDR3 is TGTGCCAGCAGTTACCCCTCGGGGAGGGGTGAAAAACTGTTTTTT. Its protein product is CASSYPSGRGEKLFF. V gene TRBV6-6 combines with J gene TRBJ1-4, with D tentatively TRBD1 (5 bases). Germline loops: CDR1 MNHNY, CDR2 SVGAGI (reference sequence). V lost 2 bases, J lost 7 bases, and 14 bases lay in between. The CDR3 is 15 amino acids.

This chain links TRBV6-6 with TRBJ1-1; D is perhaps TRBD1 (5 bases). There are 16 residues in the CDR3. Germline V gene lookup returns CDR1 MNHNY and CDR2 SVGAGI (reference sequence). The V gene lost 2 bases and the J gene lost 0 bases, with 13 bases spanning the gap. The CDR3 loop reads CASSYPPGGLNTEAFF. CDR3 DNA sequence: TGTGCCAGCAGTTACCCCCCGGGGGGACTGAACACTGAAGCTTTCTTT.

This sequence joins TRBV6-5 and TRBJ2-7; 8 bases map to TRBD1. Germline CDR1 MNHEY, CDR2 SVGAGI. With 10 bases clipped from V and 0 bases from J, the junction kept 8 bases outside the gene matches. The CDR3 runs 14 residues. The CDR3 region has the DNA TGTGCCACCCGTGGGACAGGTACCTCCTACGAGCAGTACTTC. This encodes CATRGTGTSYEQYF.

This clone was detected a few times. The genes are TRBV29-1 and TRBJ1-2; 8 bases align to TRBD1. Germline CDR1 SQVTM, CDR2 ANQGSEA. Losses at the gene ends were 5 bases for V and 6 bases for J; bases not matched to a gene: 5. The CDR3 spans 12 residues. The CDR3 coding sequence is TGCAGCGTTACGACAGGGGTCGATGGCTACACCTTC. Translation: CSVTTGVDGYTF.

The chain couples TRBV6-5 to TRBJ1-1; TRBD1 might be the D (5 bases). Trimming left V 2 bases short and J 11 bases short, with 21 bases between. From germline, CDR1 is MNHEY and CDR2 SVGAGI. CDR3 length equals 15 residues. The DNA for the CDR3 is TGTGCCAGCAGTTACAATTGGAAAGGGGAATTGGGGGCTTTCTTT. Translation: CASSYNWKGELGAFF.